The 6 T cell receptor beta chains presented below share a single source sample, sequenced in a study of cytomegalovirus exposure and HLA in healthy donors. 60 Vbeta and 13 Jbeta primers were used in PCR. TCRdb keeps only in-frame clones here, not all; method: immunoSEQ multiplex PCR. The table has fewer than 120,000 clones, approximately 78% seen once. The source material was PBMCs. The receptor source for this set is a woman aged 30 to 39 in good health and CMV-seronegative.

The gene calls are TRBV9 and TRBJ2-7; 7 bases are shared with TRBD2. Germline lookup yields CDR1 SGDLS and CDR2 YYNGEE. The CDR3 runs 15 residues. The trim removed 0 bases at V and 5 bases at J, leaving 8 bases unmatched. The CDR3: CASSVGEREADEQYF. The CDR3 nucleotides read TGTGCCAGCAGCGTAGGGGAGCGGGAAGCAGACGAGCAGTACTTC.

This chain links TRBV7-6 with TRBJ2-7; the match to TRBD1 covers 7 bases. V was pared by 10 bases and J by 3 bases, with 15 bases of the junction left unmatched. Germline CDR1 is SGHVS and CDR2 is FNYEAQ. The CDR3 contains 15 residues. The CDR3 sequence: CATRPWSQGNYEQYF. Here the CDR3 DNA reads TGTGCCACCCGCCCGTGGTCACAGGGGAACTACGAGCAGTACTTC. Complete variable domain (other parts from reference TRBV7-6 and TRBJ2-7): GAGVSQSPRYKVTKRGQDVALRCDPISGHVSLYWYRQALGQGPEFLTYFNYEAQQDKSGLPNDRFSAERPEGSISTLTIQRTEQRDSAMYRCATRPWSQGNYEQYFGPGTRLTVT.

This chain joins TRBV29-1 and TRBJ2-5; 8 bases line up with TRBD1. The CDR3 consists of 15 residues. The J segment lost 2 bases and the V segment lost 8 bases, leaving 13 bases of the junction unmatched. Germline V lookup: CDR1 SQVTM, CDR2 ANQGSEA. DNA of the CDR3: TGCAGCACCGCGGGACAGGAGATATCTCAAGAGACCCAGTACTTC. Protein product: CSTAGQEISQETQYF.

The genes are TRBV7-9 and TRBJ1-1; D gene unclear. The V end was cut by 2 bases, the J end by 8 bases, with 12 bases between. This CDR3 comprises 13 residues. CDR1 is SEHNR, CDR2 FQNEAQ, per germline (reference sequence). CDR3 nucleotides: TGTGCCAGCAGCTTAATGGAGTACGACGAAGCTTTCTTT. It is translated as CASSLMEYDEAFF.

The chain is built from TRBV5-8 and TRBJ1-5; D is undetermined. Germline CDR1 and CDR2: SGHTS and YDEGEE. The CDR3 length is 13 residues. V gave up 0 bases and J gave up 4 bases, with 5 bases separating them. CDR3 region: CASSLGQNQPQHF. The DNA of the CDR3 is TGTGCCAGCAGCTTGGGGCAGAATCAGCCCCAGCATTTT.

V is TRBV9 and J is TRBJ2-3; a weak D match, TRBD2 (5 bases). The CDR3 is 16 amino acids. Trimming cost V 1 base and J 1 base, with 13 bases left between them. Germline assignment: CDR1 SGDLS and CDR2 YYNGEE. This CDR3 is CASSVQRDRGTDTQYF. As DNA, the CDR3 is TGTGCCAGCAGCGTACAGAGGGATAGGGGCACAGATACGCAGTATTTT.